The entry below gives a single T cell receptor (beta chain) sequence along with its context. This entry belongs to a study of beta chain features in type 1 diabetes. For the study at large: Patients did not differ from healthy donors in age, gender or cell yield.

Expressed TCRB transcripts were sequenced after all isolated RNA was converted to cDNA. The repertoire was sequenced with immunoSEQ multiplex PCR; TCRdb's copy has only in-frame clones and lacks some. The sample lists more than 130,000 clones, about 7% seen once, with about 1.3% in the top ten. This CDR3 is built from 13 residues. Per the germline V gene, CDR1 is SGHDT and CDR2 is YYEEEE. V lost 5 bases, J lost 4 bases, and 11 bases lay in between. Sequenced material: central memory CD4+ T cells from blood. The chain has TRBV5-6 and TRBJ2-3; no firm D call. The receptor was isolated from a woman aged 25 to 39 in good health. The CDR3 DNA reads TGTGCCAGCAGGTTCCGACACTCAGATACGCAGTATTTT. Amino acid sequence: CASRFRHSDTQYF.